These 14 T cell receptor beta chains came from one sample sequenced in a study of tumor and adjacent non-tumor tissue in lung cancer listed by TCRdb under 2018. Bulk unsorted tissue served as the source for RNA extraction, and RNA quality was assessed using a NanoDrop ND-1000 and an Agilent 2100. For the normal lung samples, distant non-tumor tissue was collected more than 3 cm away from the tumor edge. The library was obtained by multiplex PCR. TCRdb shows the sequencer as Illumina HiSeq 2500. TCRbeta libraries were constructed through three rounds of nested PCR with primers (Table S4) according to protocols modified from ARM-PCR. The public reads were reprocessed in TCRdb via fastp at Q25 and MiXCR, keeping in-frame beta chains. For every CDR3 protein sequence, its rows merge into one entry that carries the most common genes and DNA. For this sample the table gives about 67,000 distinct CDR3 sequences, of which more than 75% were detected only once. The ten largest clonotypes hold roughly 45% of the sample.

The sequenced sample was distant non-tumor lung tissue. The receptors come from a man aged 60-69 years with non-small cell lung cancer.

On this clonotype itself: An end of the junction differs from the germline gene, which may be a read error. CDR3 sequence: CANSLAVSSYNEQFF. The DNA for the CDR3 is TGCGCCAACAGCTTGGCAGTTAGCTCCTACAATGAGCAGTTCTTC. The V and J genes are TRBV5-1 and TRBJ2-1; D not certain. The CDR3 runs to 15 residues. CDR1 is SGHRS, CDR2 YFSETQ, per germline.

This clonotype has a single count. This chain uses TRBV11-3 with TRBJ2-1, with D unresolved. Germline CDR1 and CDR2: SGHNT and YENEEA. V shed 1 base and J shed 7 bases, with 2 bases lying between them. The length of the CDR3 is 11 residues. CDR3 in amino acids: CASSLVNEQFF. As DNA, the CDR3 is TGTGCCAGCAGCTTAGTAAATGAGCAGTTCTTC.

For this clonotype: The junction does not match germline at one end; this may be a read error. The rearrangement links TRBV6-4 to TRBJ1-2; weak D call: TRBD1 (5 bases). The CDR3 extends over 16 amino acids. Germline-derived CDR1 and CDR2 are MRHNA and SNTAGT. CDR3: CTSSDLWGQGPGGYTF. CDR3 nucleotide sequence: TGTACCAGCAGTGATCTTTGGGGCCAGGGTCCTGGTGGCTACACCTTC.

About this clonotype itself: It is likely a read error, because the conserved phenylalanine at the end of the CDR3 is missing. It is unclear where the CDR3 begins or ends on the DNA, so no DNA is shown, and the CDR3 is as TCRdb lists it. CDR3 protein: CGSSRQGSYNEQLL. The V and J genes are TRBV6-2 or TRBV6-3 and TRBJ2-1; the D call in the table, TRBD1, was not verified against the DNA. CDR1 MNHEY and CDR2 SVGEGT come from the germline V gene. The CDR3 is 14 residues long, ends included.

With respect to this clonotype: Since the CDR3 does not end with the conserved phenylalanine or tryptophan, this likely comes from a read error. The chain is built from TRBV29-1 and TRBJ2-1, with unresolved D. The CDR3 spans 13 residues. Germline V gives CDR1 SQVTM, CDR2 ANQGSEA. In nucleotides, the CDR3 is TGCAACGGAACCGGGTTGTCCTACAATGAGCAGTTCTTA. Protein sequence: CNGTGLSYNEQFL.

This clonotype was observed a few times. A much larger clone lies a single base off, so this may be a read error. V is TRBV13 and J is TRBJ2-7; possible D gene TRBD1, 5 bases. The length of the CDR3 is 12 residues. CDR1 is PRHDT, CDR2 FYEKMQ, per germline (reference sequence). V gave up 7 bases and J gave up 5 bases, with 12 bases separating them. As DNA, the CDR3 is TGTGCCAGCAAGGACAAGGGAAACGAGCAGTACTTC. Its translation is CASKDKGNEQYF.

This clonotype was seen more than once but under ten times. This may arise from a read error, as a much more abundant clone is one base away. CDR3 coding DNA: TGTGCCGGCAGCCCCCCGGGACACCTAGAGACCCAGTACTTC. It yields the protein CAGSPPGHLETQYF. The chain combines TRBV28 with TRBJ2-5, with D tentatively TRBD1 (6 bases). The V gene's germline CDR1 is MDHEN and CDR2 SYDVKM. There are 14 residues in the CDR3.

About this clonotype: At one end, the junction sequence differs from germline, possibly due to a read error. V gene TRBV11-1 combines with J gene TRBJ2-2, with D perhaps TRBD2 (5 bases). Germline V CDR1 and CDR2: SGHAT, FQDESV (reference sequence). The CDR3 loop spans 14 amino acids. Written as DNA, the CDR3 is TGTGCTAGCAGCTATATTACTGGCACCGGGGAGATGTTTTTT. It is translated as CASSYITGTGEMFF. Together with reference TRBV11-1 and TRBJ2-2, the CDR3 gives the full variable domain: EAEVAQSPRYKITEKSQAVAFWCDPISGHATLYWYRQILGQGPELLVQFQDESVVDDSQLPKDRFSAERLKGVDSTLKIQPAELGDSAMYLCASSYITGTGEMFFGEGSRLTVL.

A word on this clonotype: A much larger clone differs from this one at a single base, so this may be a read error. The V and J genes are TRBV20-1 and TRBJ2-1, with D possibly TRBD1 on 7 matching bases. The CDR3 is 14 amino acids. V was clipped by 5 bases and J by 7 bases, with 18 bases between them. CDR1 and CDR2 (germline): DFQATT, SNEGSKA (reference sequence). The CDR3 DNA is TGCAGTGCTGGCGGGACAACCAGGGGGAATGAGCAGTTCTTC. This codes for CSAGGTTRGNEQFF.

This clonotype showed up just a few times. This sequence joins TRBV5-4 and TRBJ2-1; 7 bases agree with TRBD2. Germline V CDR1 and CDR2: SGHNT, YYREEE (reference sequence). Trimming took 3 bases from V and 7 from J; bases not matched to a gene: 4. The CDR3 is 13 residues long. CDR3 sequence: CASSSIAGNEQFF. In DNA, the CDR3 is TGTGCCAGCAGCTCGATAGCGGGTAATGAGCAGTTCTTC.

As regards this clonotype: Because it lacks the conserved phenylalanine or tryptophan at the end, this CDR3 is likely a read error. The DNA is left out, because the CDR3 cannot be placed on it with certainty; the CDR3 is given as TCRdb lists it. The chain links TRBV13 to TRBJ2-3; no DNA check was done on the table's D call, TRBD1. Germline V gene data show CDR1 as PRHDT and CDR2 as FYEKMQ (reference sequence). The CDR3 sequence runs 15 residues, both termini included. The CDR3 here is CASSLARQSTDTQYS.

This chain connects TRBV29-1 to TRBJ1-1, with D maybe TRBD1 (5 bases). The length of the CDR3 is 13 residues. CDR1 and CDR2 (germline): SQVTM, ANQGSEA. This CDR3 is CSASAGWDTEAFF. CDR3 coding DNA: TGCAGTGCCTCAGCAGGGTGGGACACTGAAGCTTTCTTT. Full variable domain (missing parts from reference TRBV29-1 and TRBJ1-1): SAVISQKPSRDICQRGTSLTIQCQVDSQVTMMFWYRQQPGQSLTLIATANQGSEATYESGFVIDKFPISRPNLTFSTLTVSNMSPEDSSIYLCSASAGWDTEAFFGQGTRLTVV.

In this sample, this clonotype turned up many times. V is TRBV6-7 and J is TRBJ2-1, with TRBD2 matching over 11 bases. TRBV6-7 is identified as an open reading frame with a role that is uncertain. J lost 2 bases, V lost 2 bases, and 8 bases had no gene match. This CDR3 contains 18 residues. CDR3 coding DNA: TGTGCCAGCAGTTACCCGACCGGGGGACTAGCGGCCTACAATGAGCAGTTCTTC. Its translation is CASSYPTGGLAAYNEQFF.

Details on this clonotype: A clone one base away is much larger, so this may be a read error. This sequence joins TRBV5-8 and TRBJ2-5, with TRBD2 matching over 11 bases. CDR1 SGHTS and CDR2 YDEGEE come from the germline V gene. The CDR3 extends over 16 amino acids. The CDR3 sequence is CASSGGTSGGEESQYF. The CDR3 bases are TGTGCCAGCAGCGGGGGGACTAGCGGAGGAGAAGAGTCCCAGTACTTC.